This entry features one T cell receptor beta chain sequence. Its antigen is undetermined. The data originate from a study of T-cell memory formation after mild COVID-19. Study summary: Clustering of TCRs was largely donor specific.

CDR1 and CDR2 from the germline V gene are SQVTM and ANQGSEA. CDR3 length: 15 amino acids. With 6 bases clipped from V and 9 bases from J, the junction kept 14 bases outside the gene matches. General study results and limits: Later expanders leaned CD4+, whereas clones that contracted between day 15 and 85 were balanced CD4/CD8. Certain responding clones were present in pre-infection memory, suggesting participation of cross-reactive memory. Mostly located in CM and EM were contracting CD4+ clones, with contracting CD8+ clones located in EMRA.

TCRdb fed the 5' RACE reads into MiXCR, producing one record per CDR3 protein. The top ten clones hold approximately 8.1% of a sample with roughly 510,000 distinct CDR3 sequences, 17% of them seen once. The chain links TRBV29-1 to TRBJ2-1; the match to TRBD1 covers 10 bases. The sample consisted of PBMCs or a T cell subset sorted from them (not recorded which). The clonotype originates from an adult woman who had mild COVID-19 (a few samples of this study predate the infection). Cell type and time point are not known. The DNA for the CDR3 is TGCAGCGTCCCCCCCCGGGACAGGGGTTACGGTGAGCAGTTCTTC. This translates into CSVPPRDRGYGEQFF.